These 26 T cell receptor beta chains were all obtained from the same sample, sequenced in a study of CD8 T cells in Susac syndrome. Random-hexamer reverse transcription was applied to about 0.45 to 1 ug RNA. TCRdb processed the immunoSEQ multiplex PCR reads anew with MiXCR; each CDR3 protein has one entry. The sample carries about 140,000 distinct CDR3 sequences, approximately 95% recorded once. The sequenced sample was CD4+ T cells from PBMCs. These receptors all stem from a human donor with multiple sclerosis.

The V call is TRBV12-3 or TRBV12-4, the J call TRBJ1-2, with 7 positions matching TRBD1. CDR3 length: 14 amino acids. V shed 5 bases, J shed 2 bases, and the junction held 5 bases outside the gene matches. In DNA form, the CDR3 reads TGTGCCAGCAGTACAGGGGATCTCAACTATGGCTACACCTTC. Protein product: CASSTGDLNYGYTF.

This rearrangement joins TRBV20-1 to TRBJ1-6, with D hard to call. Germline lookup yields CDR1 DFQATT and CDR2 SNEGSKA (reference sequence). V dropped 3 bases and J dropped 7 bases, with 16 bases sitting between them. This CDR3 is built from 15 residues. CDR3 sequence reads: CSASAVLRHNSPLHF. In DNA form, the CDR3 reads TGCAGTGCTAGTGCCGTGTTGAGACACAATTCACCCCTCCACTTT.

This rearrangement joins TRBV28 to TRBJ2-1; D is perhaps TRBD2 (5 bases). The germline V gene encodes CDR1 MDHEN and CDR2 SYDVKM. This CDR3 has 11 amino acids. Deletions cut 3 bases from V and 12 bases from J, with 9 bases between. CDR3 nucleotides: TGTGCCAGCAGTTTGCCGGGGAGGCAGTTCTTC. Its translation is CASSLPGRQFF.

The V gene is TRBV2, the J gene TRBJ1-5; possible D gene TRBD1, 5 bases. V was trimmed by 4 bases and J by 5 bases, leaving 9 bases between them. This CDR3 contains 13 residues. Germline loops: CDR1 SNHLY, CDR2 FYNNEI. The CDR3 bases are TGTGCCAGCAGTGTTCAGGGATATCAGCCCCAGCATTTT. It specifies CASSVQGYQPQHF.

The CDR3 DNA sequence: TGTGCCAGCAGCGTTACCTTCTCCAGCTCCTATAATTCACCCCTCCACTTT. Amino acid sequence: CASSVTFSSSYNSPLHF. The genes are TRBV7-2 and TRBJ1-6; D gene ambiguous. The germline V gene has CDR1 SGHTA and CDR2 FQGNSA. V was clipped by 5 bases and J by 0 bases, with 14 bases between them. This CDR3 comprises 17 residues.

V is TRBV29-1 and J is TRBJ2-1, with 11 bases aligning to TRBD2. The CDR3 has 14 amino acids. In germline, CDR1 is SQVTM, CDR2 ANQGSEA. The V gene end was trimmed by 3 bases and the J gene end by 4 bases; junction bases not matched to a gene: 2. This CDR3 is CSVEASGRYNEQFF. The CDR3 coding sequence is TGCAGCGTTGAGGCTAGCGGGAGGTACAATGAGCAGTTCTTC.

V and J are TRBV20-1 and TRBJ1-2; the D gene is possibly TRBD1 (6 bases). This CDR3 has 15 amino acids. V lost 5 bases, J lost 8 bases, and 24 bases lay in between. Germline V gene data show CDR1 as DFQATT and CDR2 as SNEGSKA (reference sequence). The CDR3 DNA reads as TGCAGTGCTCGTATAGGGTCCGGGGGGCGAGGGGGCTACACCTTC. Amino acid sequence: CSARIGSGGRGGYTF.

The chain couples TRBV29-1 to TRBJ2-7; 8 bases map to TRBD1. Germline V gene sequence: CDR1 SQVTM, CDR2 ANQGSEA. J gave up 5 bases and V 4 bases, and 4 bases lay outside the gene matches. This CDR3 has 12 amino acids. The DNA for the CDR3 is TGCAGCGTTGTCACAGGGGGGAACGAGCAGTACTTC. Encoded protein: CSVVTGGNEQYF.

The chain couples TRBV12-5 to TRBJ2-1; possible D gene TRBD2, 5 bases. The CDR3 totals 15 residues. Germline CDR1 and CDR2: LGHNT and FRNRAP. Between the trimmed V and J ends, which lost 1 base and 4 bases, there was a span of 11 bases. The CDR3 bases are TGTGCTAGTGGTTTGGGTAGCGTTTTTTACAATGAGCAGTTCTTC. As protein: CASGLGSVFYNEQFF.

This clonotype occurred once. The chain links TRBV27 to TRBJ1-1; TRBD1 matches at 10 bases. This CDR3 is 18 amino acids long. The V gene end was trimmed by 3 bases and the J gene end by 0 bases; junction bases not matched to a gene: 10. Germline V gene sequence: CDR1 MNHEY, CDR2 SMNVEV (reference sequence). CDR3 region: CASSFSVRDRGMNTEAFF. The CDR3 DNA reads TGTGCCAGCAGTTTTTCGGTTAGGGACAGGGGAATGAACACTGAAGCTTTCTTT.

The rearrangement uses TRBV29-1 and TRBJ1-1; 7 bases align to TRBD1. Germline assignment: CDR1 SQVTM and CDR2 ANQGSEA. This CDR3 is 13 amino acids long. J was trimmed by 11 bases and V by 4 bases; bases with no gene match: 13. CDR3 amino acids: CSVGGQSGKRAFF. In DNA form, the CDR3 reads TGCAGCGTTGGGGGACAGTCGGGGAAAAGGGCTTTCTTT.

The genes are TRBV7-6 and TRBJ1-3, with D perhaps matching TRBD1 (6 bases). V lost 2 bases and J 6 bases, leaving 26 bases between the germline ends. The CDR3 covers 19 residues. The germline gives CDR1 SGHVS, CDR2 FNYEAQ. The DNA of the CDR3 is TGTGCCAGCAGCTTATTGGCCAGGGGAGGAGAGAATACTCTAAACACCATATATTTT. It specifies CASSLLARGGENTLNTIYF.

The chain combines TRBV2 with TRBJ1-1; 7 bases are shared with TRBD1. V was pared by 5 bases and J by 5 bases, with 8 bases of the junction left unmatched. The CDR3 contains 14 residues. CDR1 is SNHLY and CDR2 is FYNNEI in the germline V gene. In DNA, the CDR3 is TGTGCCAGCAGTTCAGGACAGGCGGGAACTGAAGCTTTCTTT. Translating gives CASSSGQAGTEAFF.

This chain connects TRBV20-1 to TRBJ1-4, with no clear D. The germline CDR1 and CDR2 sequences are DFQATT and SNEGSKA (reference sequence). With 0 bases removed from V and 10 bases from J, the gap between germline ends came to 15 bases. CDR3 length equals 14 residues. In nucleotides, the CDR3 is TGCAGTGCTAGAGATCGAGGTCTGTCTGGAAAACTGTTTTTT. It yields the protein CSARDRGLSGKLFF.

This clonotype was counted a single time. The rearrangement joins TRBV27 to TRBJ2-7; D is perhaps TRBD1 (7 bases). This CDR3 spans 17 amino acids. The V gene's germline CDR1 is MNHEY and CDR2 SMNVEV (reference sequence). With 7 bases removed from V and 3 bases from J, the gap between germline ends came to 25 bases. CDR3 in DNA: TGTGCCAGCACCCTCAACCCCCCCAGGGGGGACCTCTACGAGCAGTACTTC. It translates to CASTLNPPRGDLYEQYF.

The chain links TRBV28 to TRBJ1-5; D is unresolved. V lost 2 bases and J lost 9, with 11 bases in between. The CDR3 totals 13 residues. Germline assignment: CDR1 MDHEN and CDR2 SYDVKM. The CDR3 here is CASSLEDLGPQHF. CDR3 DNA sequence: TGTGCCAGCAGTTTAGAGGACCTAGGGCCCCAGCATTTT.

The rearrangement joins TRBV20-1 to TRBJ2-6, with D possibly TRBD1 on 5 matching bases. V was trimmed by 0 bases and J by 5 bases, leaving 8 bases between them. This CDR3 comprises 14 residues. CDR1 is DFQATT, CDR2 SNEGSKA, per germline (reference sequence). The CDR3 is CSAREDTRANVLTF. The CDR3 DNA reads TGCAGTGCTAGAGAGGACACCCGGGCCAACGTCCTGACTTTC.

The rearrangement links TRBV6-5 to TRBJ2-3; 15 positions match TRBD2. The germline V gene encodes CDR1 MNHEY and CDR2 SVGAGI. CDR3 length: 16 amino acids. Losses at the gene ends were 4 bases for V and 5 bases for J; bases not matched to a gene: 4. CDR3 bases: TGTGCCAGCAGTTCCGGGACTAGCGGGAGGCGAGATACGCAGTATTTT. Translation gives CASSSGTSGRRDTQYF.

This chain connects TRBV5-1 to TRBJ2-7, with 7 bases that match TRBD1. J lost 0 bases, V lost 5 bases, and 14 bases had no gene match. The germline V gene has CDR1 SGHRS and CDR2 YFSETQ. The CDR3 spans 17 residues. The CDR3 bases are TGCGCCAGCAGATGGACAGGATTGGACGGTGACTCCTACGAGCAGTACTTC. It translates to CASRWTGLDGDSYEQYF.

The chain carries TRBV5-1 and TRBJ2-5, with a weak D call TRBD2 (6 bases). The germline gives CDR1 SGHRS, CDR2 YFSETQ. The CDR3 has 15 amino acids. Trimming left V 4 bases short and J 1 base short, with 14 bases between. CDR3 loop: CASSPGGGAQETQYF. In nucleotides, the CDR3 is TGCGCCAGCAGCCCAGGAGGAGGGGCCCAAGAGACCCAGTACTTC.

CDR3 protein: CASSYSTGGGSPLHF. CDR3 DNA sequence: TGTGCCAGCAGTTACTCGACAGGGGGAGGATCACCCCTCCACTTT. This sequence joins TRBV6-5 and TRBJ1-6; TRBD1 agrees at 9 bases. Unmatched junction bases numbered 4, after V lost 0 bases and J lost 10 bases. Germline V gives CDR1 MNHEY, CDR2 SVGAGI. CDR3 length equals 15 residues.

CDR3 region: CASSQGLAGNTGELFF. The CDR3 nucleotides read TGTGCCAGCAGCCAAGGGCTAGCGGGGAACACCGGGGAGCTGTTTTTT. J is TRBJ2-2 and V is TRBV3-1; 8 nucleotides match TRBD2. The CDR3 has 16 residues. Trimming cost V 1 base and J 1 base; bases outside gene matches: 2. Germline values: CDR1 LGHDT, CDR2 YNNKEL (reference sequence).

The rearrangement links TRBV12-3 or TRBV12-4 to TRBJ1-5; 7 bases are a match to TRBD1. CDR3 length: 15 residues. J was trimmed by 6 bases and V by 7 bases; bases with no gene match: 12. CDR3 in DNA: TGTGCCAGCACCCTTACAGGGGCATGGGGTCAGCCCCAGCATTTT. It specifies CASTLTGAWGQPQHF.

J is TRBJ1-1 and V is TRBV9; D call uncertain. The CDR3 runs to 15 residues. Trimming pared 4 bases from V and 1 base from J, leaving 14 bases between. Germline V gene data show CDR1 as SGDLS and CDR2 as YYNGEE. This CDR3 reads CASSPFAGKNTEAFF. For the CDR3, the DNA is TGTGCCAGCAGCCCCTTCGCGGGGAAGAACACTGAAGCTTTCTTT. Full variable domain (missing parts from reference TRBV9 and TRBJ1-1): DSGVTQTPKHLITATGQRVTLRCSPRSGDLSVYWYQQSLDQGLQFLIQYYNGEERAKGNILERFSAQQFPDLHSELNLSSLELGDSALYFCASSPFAGKNTEAFFGQGTRLTVV.

This rearrangement joins TRBV28 to TRBJ2-1; the D gene is possibly TRBD2 (6 bases). Germline V gene lookup returns CDR1 MDHEN and CDR2 SYDVKM. Trimming removed 3 bases from V and 10 bases from J, with 10 bases in between. The CDR3 has 12 residues. The CDR3 nucleotides read TGTGCCAGCAGTTTGGCGGGACGCGAGCAGTTCTTC. Translation gives CASSLAGREQFF.

The chain carries TRBV7-8 and TRBJ2-7; 7 bases align to TRBD2. Germline lookup yields CDR1 SGHVS and CDR2 FQNEAQ. Unmatched junction bases numbered 7, after V lost 2 bases and J lost 3 bases. The CDR3 totals 15 residues. CDR3 coding DNA: TGTGCCAGCAGCTTATTTCTGGGAGGGAGCTACGAGCAGTACTTC. Its protein product is CASSLFLGGSYEQYF.